These 25 T cell receptor beta chains share one sample of origin, sequenced in a study of OX40 agonist ivuxolimab in advanced cancers. TCRdb keeps only in-frame clones here, not all; method: immunoSEQ multiplex PCR. The table lists around 65,000 clones, around 93% of them singletons, with roughly 13% in the top ten. The input for sequencing was CD4+ or CD8+ T cells sorted from blood, taken in a trial of the OX40 agonist ivuxolimab. These receptors originate from an adult with an advanced solid tumor such as melanoma, head and neck, liver or kidney cancer.

The chain recombines TRBV7-9 with TRBJ1-2; possible D gene TRBD1, 5 bases. Trimming shortened V by 3 bases and J by 4 bases, and 12 bases separated the two germline ends. CDR3 length: 14 residues. Germline CDR1 is SEHNR and CDR2 is FQNEAQ (reference sequence). The CDR3 reads CASSFSSGTYGYTF. For the CDR3, the DNA is TGTGCCAGCAGCTTCAGCTCAGGGACCTATGGCTACACCTTC.

The chain is built from TRBV4-1 and TRBJ2-2; D tentatively fits TRBD1 or TRBD2 (5 bases each). Germline CDR1 and CDR2: MGHRA and YSYEKL. The V gene lost 1 base and the J gene lost 13 bases, with 13 bases spanning the gap. This CDR3 spans 13 amino acids. This CDR3 reads CASSQVGTLRLFF. In DNA, the CDR3 is TGCGCCAGCAGCCAAGTAGGGACCCTAAGGCTGTTTTTT.

V gene TRBV4-1 combines with J gene TRBJ1-4; no reliable D call. Looked up from germline, CDR1 is MGHRA and CDR2 is YSYEKL. The CDR3 covers 14 residues. Trimming removed 2 bases at V and 8 bases at J, with 12 bases between. The CDR3 nucleotides are TGCGCCAGCAGCCAAAACATCGGCGGGGAAAAACTGTTTTTT. Translating gives CASSQNIGGEKLFF.

The J gene is TRBJ2-7, the V gene TRBV28; 10 bases align to TRBD2. Germline V CDR1 and CDR2: MDHEN, SYDVKM. V gave up 3 bases and J gave up 4 bases; unmatched junction bases: 3. The CDR3 is 14 amino acids. CDR3 nucleotide sequence: TGTGCCAGCAGTTTTCTAGCGGGAGCTTACGAGCAGTACTTC. Its translation: CASSFLAGAYEQYF.

This rearrangement joins TRBV6-1 to TRBJ2-1, with TRBD2 matching 7 bases. J lost 4 bases, V lost 3 bases, and 9 bases had no gene match. The CDR3 totals 16 residues. Germline V lookup: CDR1 MNHNS, CDR2 SASEGT. The DNA of the CDR3 is TGTGCCAGCAGTGATTTGGTGGGAGGGTCGTACAATGAGCAGTTCTTC. It is translated as CASSDLVGGSYNEQFF.

The chain couples TRBV28 to TRBJ2-4; D is unclear. CDR1 MDHEN and CDR2 SYDVKM come from the germline V gene. Trimming removed 8 bases from V and 6 bases from J, with 20 bases in between. The CDR3 consists of 15 residues. CDR3 coding DNA: TGTGCCAGCGCGAGTCAAGAGCAAGTCTCAAACATTCAGTACTTC. Residues: CASASQEQVSNIQYF.

The rearrangement joins TRBV7-2 to TRBJ2-3; D remains unclear. This CDR3 has 12 residues. V dropped 3 bases and J dropped 4 bases, with 5 bases sitting between them. Germline CDR1 reads SGHTA; CDR2 reads FQGNSA. The CDR3 coding sequence is TGTGCCAGCAGCTTCACGGCAGATACGCAGTATTTT. Residues: CASSFTADTQYF.

The V call is TRBV7-2, the J call TRBJ1-1; D is unresolved. Germline V gives CDR1 SGHTA, CDR2 FQGNSA. The CDR3 has 14 amino acids. V was pared by 3 bases and J by 10 bases, with 18 bases between. The CDR3 region is CASSFLLTDPGAFF. The CDR3 region has the DNA TGTGCCAGCAGCTTTTTATTAACCGACCCGGGAGCTTTCTTT.

The chain uses TRBV5-4 and TRBJ2-7, with a possible D match to TRBD2 (6 bases). Germline CDR1 is SGHNT and CDR2 is YYREEE (reference sequence). V lost 2 bases and J 5 bases, leaving 17 bases between the germline ends. This CDR3 region has 15 residues. The CDR3 spells CASSLQLARVDEQYF. The CDR3 DNA is TGTGCCAGCAGCTTACAACTAGCCCGGGTGGACGAGCAGTACTTC.

The chain combines TRBV23-1 with TRBJ2-3, with 8 bases matching TRBD2. TRBV23-1 is an ORF, and what it does is uncertain. V gave up 0 bases and J gave up 4 bases; unmatched junction bases: 12. The CDR3 loop spans 18 amino acids. CDR3 coding DNA: TGCGCCAGCAGTCAATCAAGTGGCGGGAGGAACGGTTCAGATACGCAGTATTTT. It specifies CASSQSSGGRNGSDTQYF.

V is TRBV6-1 and J is TRBJ1-1; D is possibly TRBD1 (6 bases). CDR3 length: 14 residues. Between the trimmed V and J ends, which lost 6 bases and 1 base, there was a span of 12 bases. CDR1 MNHNS and CDR2 SASEGT come from the germline V gene. The CDR3 protein is CASSGRGANTEAFF. CDR3 nucleotides: TGTGCCAGCAGCGGCAGGGGCGCGAACACTGAAGCTTTCTTT.

The gene calls are TRBV6-6 and TRBJ1-1; TRBD1 matches 10 bases. Looked up from germline, CDR1 is MNHNY and CDR2 is SVGAGI (reference sequence). The CDR3 runs 15 residues. The V gene end was trimmed by 7 bases and the J gene end by 5 bases; junction bases not matched to a gene: 10. CDR3 amino acids: CASTPPTGGRTEAFF. In DNA form, the CDR3 reads TGTGCCAGCACGCCCCCGACAGGGGGCCGTACTGAAGCTTTCTTT.

V is TRBV7-9 and J is TRBJ2-7; maybe TRBD2 (6 bases). Trimming shortened V by 0 bases and J by 4 bases, and 10 bases separated the two germline ends. The CDR3 length is 14 residues. Looked up from germline, CDR1 is SEHNR and CDR2 is FQNEAQ (reference sequence). The CDR3 region has the DNA TGTGCCAGCAGCTTAGCTGGGACTGCATACGAGCAGTACTTC. Amino acid sequence: CASSLAGTAYEQYF.

The chain carries TRBV27 and TRBJ2-3; 7 bases line up with TRBD2. The CDR3 length is 15 residues. Germline values: CDR1 MNHEY, CDR2 SMNVEV (reference sequence). V was clipped by 0 bases and J by 3 bases; unmatched bases: 3. The CDR3 region is CASSLSSGGTDTQYF. The CDR3 nucleotides are TGTGCCAGCAGTTTATCGTCCGGGGGGACAGATACGCAGTATTTT.

The V call is TRBV10-1, the J call TRBJ2-3, with a tentative D call TRBD1 (6 bases). Trimming took off 2 bases at V and 1 base at J, with 7 bases between the two ends. This CDR3 region has 14 residues. Germline CDR1 reads WNHNN; CDR2 reads SYGVQD (reference sequence). Here the CDR3 reads CASSENRGTDTQYF. The CDR3 DNA follows: TGCGCCAGCAGTGAGAACAGGGGCACAGATACGCAGTATTTT.

J is TRBJ1-1 and V is TRBV4-1; TRBD1 matches at 10 bases. The CDR3 covers 15 residues. CDR1 MGHRA and CDR2 YSYEKL come from the germline V gene. After removal of 2 bases from V and 2 bases from J, the junction contained 2 bases not matched to a gene. CDR3 region: CASSQRQGANTEAFF. The CDR3 bases are TGCGCCAGCAGCCAAAGACAGGGGGCAAACACTGAAGCTTTCTTT.

J is TRBJ2-3 and V is TRBV11-3; 11 bases align to TRBD2. The germline V gene encodes CDR1 SGHNT and CDR2 YENEEA. The CDR3 consists of 17 residues. Trimming cost V 5 bases and J 2 bases; bases outside gene matches: 9. CDR3 sequence reads: CASSPHPGLADTDTQYF. As DNA, the CDR3 is TGTGCCAGCAGCCCCCATCCGGGACTAGCGGACACAGATACGCAGTATTTT. The full variable domain, in which reference TRBV11-3 and TRBJ2-3 provide the parts outside the CDR3, is EAGVVQSPRYKIIEKKQPVAFWCNPISGHNTLYWYLQNLGQGPELLIRYENEEAVDDSQLPKDRFSAERLKGVDSTLKIQPAELGDSAVYLCASSPHPGLADTDTQYFGPGTRLTVL.

This chain connects TRBV27 to TRBJ2-7; D uncertain. Trimming took 3 bases from V and 5 from J, leaving 5 bases between them. Germline-derived CDR1 and CDR2 are MNHEY and SMNVEV (reference sequence). CDR3 length: 11 amino acids. In DNA form, the CDR3 reads TGTGCCAGCAGTTTTGGTCACGAGCAGTACTTC. Translation: CASSFGHEQYF.

This clone came up once. CDR3 sequence reads: CASSPLPGVYEQYF. CDR3 nucleotide sequence: TGTGCCAGCAGTCCACTCCCTGGGGTATACGAGCAGTACTTC. This chain joins TRBV6-1 and TRBJ2-7, with D uncertain. The ends were cut back, 5 bases at V and 4 bases at J, with 15 bases in the middle. This CDR3 region has 14 residues. CDR1 MNHNS and CDR2 SASEGT come from the germline V gene.

V usage is TRBV5-5 and J usage is TRBJ2-1; TRBD1 matches 10 bases. Germline CDR1 reads SGHKS; CDR2 reads YYEKEE (reference sequence). This CDR3 region has 15 residues. V was clipped by 3 bases and J by 6 bases; unmatched bases: 6. CDR3: CASSSGTGAINEQFF. The CDR3 DNA is TGTGCCAGCAGCTCCGGGACAGGGGCCATCAATGAGCAGTTCTTC.

The V and J genes are TRBV27 and TRBJ2-7, with 7 bases that match TRBD2. The CDR3 sequence is 15 residues long. Trimming cost V 3 bases and J 2 bases; bases outside gene matches: 7. Germline V gives CDR1 MNHEY, CDR2 SMNVEV (reference sequence). The CDR3 DNA reads as TGTGCCAGCAGTTTCTCTTACGGGAGGCCCTACGAGCAGTACTTC. Its translation: CASSFSYGRPYEQYF.

CDR3 sequence (DNA): TGTGCCAGCAGCTTCCTGCAGAGCAATCAGCCCCAGCATTTT. This sequence encodes CASSFLQSNQPQHF. This chain joins TRBV7-2 and TRBJ1-5; D gene unclear. V lost 3 bases to trimming and J lost 1 base, with 7 bases between them. CDR1 and CDR2 from the germline V gene are SGHTA and FQGNSA. CDR3 length: 14 residues.

V gene TRBV7-2 combines with J gene TRBJ2-5, with 8 bases identical to TRBD2. V lost 2 bases and J lost 3; bases outside the gene matches: 11. The CDR3 runs to 17 residues. Germline V gene data show CDR1 as SGHTA and CDR2 as FQGNSA. The CDR3 here is CASSLYPVREGKETQYF. The CDR3 region has the DNA TGTGCCAGCAGCTTATATCCCGTCCGGGAGGGCAAAGAGACCCAGTACTTC.

This chain joins TRBV11-2 and TRBJ2-7; 9 bases are shared with TRBD2. V gave up 5 bases and J gave up 11 bases; unmatched junction bases: 16. In germline, CDR1 is SGHAT, CDR2 FQNNGV. The CDR3 loop spans 15 amino acids. The CDR3 here is CASSLAAGSGSVKYF. CDR3 in DNA: TGTGCCAGCAGCCTGGCGGCGGGTAGCGGGAGTGTTAAGTACTTC.

This clone was picked up a small number of times. Other DNA variants within this sample encode the same CDR3. The chain links TRBV11-2 to TRBJ2-3, with D perhaps matching TRBD1 (5 bases). The V end lost 4 bases, the J end lost 2 bases, and 10 bases lay between the germline ends. Per germline, CDR1 SGHAT and CDR2 FQNNGV. The CDR3 length is 14 residues. Here the CDR3 DNA reads TGTGCCAGCAGCTCGTCAGGGCTCACAGATACGCAGTATTTT. Protein sequence: CASSSSGLTDTQYF.